This TCR beta chain was retrieved from a study of neurological immune-mediated disorders. The time point is: longitudinal time-point 2. The ends lost 1 base at V and 9 bases at J; junction bases unmatched: 11. This CDR3 contains 15 residues. Germline assignment: CDR1 SGHRS and CDR2 YFSETQ. With 10-nucleotide random UMIs included, cDNA was synthesized by 5'RACE. TCRdb reanalysed the 5' RACE reads using MiXCR and keeps one entry per CDR3 protein. The table shows 57,000 or so distinct CDR3 sequences, with less than 10% occurring only once. The sequenced sample consisted of PBMCs. This TCR was sampled from a man between 25 and 39 years old in good health. V is TRBV5-1 and J is TRBJ2-3; TRBD1 matches 7 bases. CDR3 nucleotides: TGCGCCAGCAGCTTGTCGGAACAGGGGCGTGGGACGCAGTATTTT. Protein product: CASSLSEQGRGTQYF.